One sample yielded the 12 T cell receptor beta chains listed below, sequenced in a study of T cell repertoires in cytomegalovirus infection. One entry per CDR3 protein results from TCRdb running MiXCR on the reads. The repertoire has about 830,000 distinct CDR3 sequences, about 31% of them found once; the top ten carry around 11%. These receptors' targets are unknown. The sample was cultured CD8+ T cells from PBMCs, taken from culture after CMV antigen stimulation. These TCRs come from a human donor in good health (CMV status not recorded). Some clones in this sample may be carry-over from other donors' samples.

A few counts support this clonotype. The chain is built from TRBV20-1 and TRBJ2-3; TRBD2 might be the D (7 bases). The CDR3 has 18 amino acids. Germline CDR1 DFQATT, CDR2 SNEGSKA (reference sequence). The germline V and J ends were trimmed by 2 bases and 0 bases, with 21 bases remaining between them. The CDR3 nucleotides are TGCAGTGCTAGAAGGGGGGGCTACGTTTTGATTAGCACAGATACGCAGTATTTT. Encoded protein: CSARRGGYVLISTDTQYF.

This rearrangement joins TRBV6-2 or TRBV6-3 to TRBJ2-2; D gene uncertain. V was trimmed by 4 bases and J by 3 bases, leaving 9 bases between them. The CDR3 loop spans 14 amino acids. Germline V gene data show CDR1 as MNHEY and CDR2 as SVGEGT. DNA of the CDR3: TGTGCCAGCAGTTCCGGAGTGGACACCGGGGAGCTGTTTTTT. This codes for CASSSGVDTGELFF.

A few counts support this clonotype. V and J are TRBV6-1 and TRBJ2-1; D may be TRBD2 (7 bases). V was pared by 7 bases and J by 9 bases, with 19 bases between. The length of the CDR3 is 14 residues. Germline V gene sequence: CDR1 MNHNS, CDR2 SASEGT. The CDR3 spells CASTFPGGSFEQFF. The CDR3 DNA follows: TGTGCCAGCACCTTTCCGGGGGGCTCGTTTGAGCAGTTCTTC.

This clonotype was seen ten or more times. V is TRBV7-6 and J is TRBJ1-2; no clear D gene. V was shortened by 5 bases and J by 4 bases, with 26 bases between the two germline ends. The V gene's germline CDR1 is SGHVS and CDR2 FNYEAQ. CDR3 length: 18 residues. The CDR3 here is CASSLRAGEDSGVYGYTF. CDR3 coding DNA: TGTGCCAGCAGCCTTAGAGCGGGAGAAGACTCTGGGGTCTATGGCTACACCTTC.

This clonotype was observed a few times. The gene calls are TRBV6-5 and TRBJ1-2, with D possibly matching TRBD1 (6 bases). The V gene lost 2 bases and the J gene lost 12 bases, with 10 bases spanning the gap. The CDR3 runs to 11 residues. Germline V gives CDR1 MNHEY, CDR2 SVGAGI. CDR3 protein: CASSYKGGHTF. CDR3 bases: TGTGCCAGCAGTTACAAGGGGGGTCACACCTTC.

The sample holds many counts of this clonotype. The rearrangement uses TRBV4-1 and TRBJ1-1; 8 bases line up with TRBD1. Losses at the gene ends were 4 bases for V and 4 bases for J; bases not matched to a gene: 5. The V gene's germline CDR1 is MGHRA and CDR2 YSYEKL. The CDR3 runs to 14 residues. The CDR3 is CASSPQGAGTEAFF. The CDR3 nucleotides are TGCGCCAGCAGCCCCCAGGGGGCAGGCACTGAAGCTTTCTTT.

V is TRBV5-8 and J is TRBJ1-2, with a weak D call TRBD1 (5 bases). Trimming pared 2 bases from V and 1 base from J, leaving 12 bases between. In germline, CDR1 is SGHTS, CDR2 YDEGEE. The CDR3 extends over 15 amino acids. The CDR3: CASSFRMGLNYGYTF. CDR3 sequence (DNA): TGTGCCAGCAGCTTTAGGATGGGGCTTAACTATGGCTACACCTTC.

A few counts support this clonotype. CDR3 in amino acids: CASSLGRSWEAFF. DNA for the CDR3: TGTGCCAGCAGTTTGGGTCGAAGCTGGGAAGCTTTCTTT. V is TRBV12-3 or TRBV12-4 and J is TRBJ1-1, with no clear D. Trimming cost V 3 bases and J 8 bases, with 13 bases left between them. The CDR3 has 13 amino acids.

There are a few counts of this clonotype. The chain links TRBV7-1 to TRBJ1-1; 8 bases match TRBD1. TRBV7-1 is placed among ORFs of uncertain function. The ends lost 6 bases at V and 7 bases at J; junction bases unmatched: 10. The CDR3 covers 14 residues. The CDR3 reads CASRSDQGAGEAFF. Here the CDR3 DNA reads TGTGCCAGCAGGTCGGACCAGGGGGCAGGTGAAGCTTTCTTT.

J is TRBJ2-3 and V is TRBV20-1; TRBD1 aligns across 8 bases. The CDR3 consists of 14 residues. Germline-derived CDR1 and CDR2 are DFQATT and SNEGSKA (reference sequence). The junction had 9 bases not matched to a gene; V was cut back by 8 bases and J by 2 bases. CDR3 in amino acids: CSFWGTGLTDTQYF. The CDR3 nucleotides are TGCAGTTTTTGGGGGACAGGCCTCACAGATACGCAGTATTTT.

The V call is TRBV6-1, the J call TRBJ2-5; D is perhaps TRBD2 (6 bases). Germline loops: CDR1 MNHNS, CDR2 SASEGT. The germline V and J ends were trimmed by 0 bases and 5 bases, with 13 bases remaining between them. CDR3 size: 15 residues. CDR3: CASSEADGGRETQYF. The CDR3 nucleotides are TGTGCCAGCAGTGAAGCGGACGGGGGTAGGGAGACCCAGTACTTC.

The J gene is TRBJ1-2, the V gene TRBV12-3 or TRBV12-4, with TRBD1 matching 9 bases. This CDR3 has 16 amino acids. V lost 6 bases and J lost 5; bases outside the gene matches: 13. Here the CDR3 reads CASSHWTGEEPYGYTF. As DNA, the CDR3 is TGTGCCAGCAGCCACTGGACAGGGGAGGAACCTTATGGCTACACCTTC.